Reported below is one TCR beta chain. Germline CDR1 and CDR2: MDHEN and SYDVKM. V lost 1 base to trimming and J lost 4 bases, with 20 bases between them. CDR3 length: 18 amino acids. Some clones are missing from TCRdb's copy, which holds only in-frame ones; the method was immunoSEQ multiplex PCR. The sample consists of about 130,000 clones, roughly 95% of them appearing once. These data originate in a study of cytomegalovirus exposure and HLA in healthy donors. The sequenced sample consisted of PBMCs. The TCR sequence derives from a man younger than 30 in good health and CMV-seronegative. This chain connects TRBV28 to TRBJ1-5; D possibly corresponds to TRBD1 (5 bases). CDR3: CASSLFLVVPGGNQPQHF. DNA for the CDR3: TGTGCCAGCAGTTTATTCCTAGTCGTACCCGGGGGGAATCAGCCCCAGCATTTT.